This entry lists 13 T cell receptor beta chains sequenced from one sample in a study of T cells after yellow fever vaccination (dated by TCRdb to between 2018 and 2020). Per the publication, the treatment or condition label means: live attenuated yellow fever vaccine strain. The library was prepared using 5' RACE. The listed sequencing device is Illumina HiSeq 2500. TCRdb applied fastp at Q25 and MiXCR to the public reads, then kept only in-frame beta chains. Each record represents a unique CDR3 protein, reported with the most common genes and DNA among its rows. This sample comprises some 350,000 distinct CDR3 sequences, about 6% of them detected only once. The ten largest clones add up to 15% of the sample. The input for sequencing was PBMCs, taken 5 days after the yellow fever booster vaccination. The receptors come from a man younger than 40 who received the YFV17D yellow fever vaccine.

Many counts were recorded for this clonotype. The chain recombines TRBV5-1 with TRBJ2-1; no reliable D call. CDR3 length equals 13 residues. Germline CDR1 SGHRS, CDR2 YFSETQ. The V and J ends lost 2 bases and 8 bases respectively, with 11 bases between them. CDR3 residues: CASSFRISDEQFF. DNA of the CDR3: TGCGCCAGCAGCTTTCGGATCTCGGATGAGCAGTTCTTC.

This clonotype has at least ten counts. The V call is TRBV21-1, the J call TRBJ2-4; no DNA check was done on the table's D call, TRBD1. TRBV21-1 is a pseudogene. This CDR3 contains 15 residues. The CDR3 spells CASSKSEGASGIQYF. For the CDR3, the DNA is TGTGCCAGCAGCAAATCTGAGGGGGCCTCGGGCATTCAGTACTTC.

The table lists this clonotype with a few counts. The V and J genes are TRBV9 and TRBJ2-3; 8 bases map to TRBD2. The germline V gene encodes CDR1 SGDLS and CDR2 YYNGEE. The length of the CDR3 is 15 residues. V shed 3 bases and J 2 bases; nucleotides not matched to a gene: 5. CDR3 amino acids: CASSAFSGTTDTQYF. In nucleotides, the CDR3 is TGTGCCAGCAGCGCATTTAGCGGGACCACAGATACGCAGTATTTT.

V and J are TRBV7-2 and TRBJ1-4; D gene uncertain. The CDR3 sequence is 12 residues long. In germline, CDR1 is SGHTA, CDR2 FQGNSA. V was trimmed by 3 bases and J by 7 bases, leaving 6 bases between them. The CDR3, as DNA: TGTGCCAGCAGCTTTGGGCGTGAAAAACTGTTTTTT. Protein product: CASSFGREKLFF. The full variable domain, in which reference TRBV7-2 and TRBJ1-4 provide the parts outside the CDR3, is GAGVSQSPSNKVTEKGKDVELRCDPISGHTALYWYRQSLGQGLEFLIYFQGNSAPDKSGLPSDRFSAERTGGSVSTLTIQRTQQEDSAVYLCASSFGREKLFFGSGTQLSVL.

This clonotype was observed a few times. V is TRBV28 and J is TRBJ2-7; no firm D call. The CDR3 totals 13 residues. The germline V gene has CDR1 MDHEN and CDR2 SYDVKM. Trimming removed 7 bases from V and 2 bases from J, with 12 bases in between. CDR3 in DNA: TGTGCCAGCACCAACCAGAGCCCCTACGAGCAGTACTTC. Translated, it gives CASTNQSPYEQYF.

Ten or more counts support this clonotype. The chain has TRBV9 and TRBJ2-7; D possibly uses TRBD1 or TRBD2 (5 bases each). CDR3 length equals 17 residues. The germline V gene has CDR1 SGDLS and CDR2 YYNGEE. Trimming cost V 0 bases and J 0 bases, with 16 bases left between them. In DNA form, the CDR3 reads TGTGCCAGCAGCGTAGGGGGGTGGGGTAGAAGCTCCTACGAGCAGTACTTC. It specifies CASSVGGWGRSSYEQYF.

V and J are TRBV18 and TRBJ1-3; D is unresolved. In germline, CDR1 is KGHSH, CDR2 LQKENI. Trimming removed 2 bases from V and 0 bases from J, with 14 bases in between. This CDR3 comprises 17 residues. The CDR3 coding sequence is TGTGCCAGCTCACCATCTTCCAGTTCTCCCTCTGGAAACACCATATATTTT. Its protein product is CASSPSSSSPSGNTIYF. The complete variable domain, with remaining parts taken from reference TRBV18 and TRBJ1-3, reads NAGVMQNPRHLVRRRGQEARLRCSPMKGHSHVYWYRQLPEEGLKFMVYLQKENIIDESGMPKERFSAEFPKEGPSILRIQQVVRGDSAAYFCASSPSSSSPSGNTIYFGEGSWLTVV.

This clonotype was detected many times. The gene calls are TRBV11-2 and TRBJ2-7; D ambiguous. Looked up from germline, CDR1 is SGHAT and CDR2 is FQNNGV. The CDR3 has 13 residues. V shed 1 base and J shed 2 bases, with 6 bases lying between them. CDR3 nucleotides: TGTGCCAGCAGCTTAGCCGTTCCCTACGAGCAGTACTTC. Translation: CASSLAVPYEQYF. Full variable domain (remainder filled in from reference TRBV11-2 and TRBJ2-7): EAGVAQSPRYKIIEKRQSVAFWCNPISGHATLYWYQQILGQGPKLLIQFQNNGVVDDSQLPKDRFSAERLKGVDSTLKIQPAKLEDSAVYLCASSLAVPYEQYFGPGTRLTVT.

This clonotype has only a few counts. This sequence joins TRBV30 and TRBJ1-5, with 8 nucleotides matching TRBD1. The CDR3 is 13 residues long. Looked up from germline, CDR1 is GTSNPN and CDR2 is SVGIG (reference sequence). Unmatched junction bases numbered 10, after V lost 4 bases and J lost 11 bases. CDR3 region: CAWNRGSGVAQHF. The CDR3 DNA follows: TGTGCCTGGAACAGGGGGTCCGGGGTTGCCCAGCATTTT.

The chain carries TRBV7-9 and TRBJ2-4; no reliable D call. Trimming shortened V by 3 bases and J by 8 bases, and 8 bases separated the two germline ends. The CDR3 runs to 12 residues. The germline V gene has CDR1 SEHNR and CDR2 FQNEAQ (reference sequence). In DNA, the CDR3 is TGTGCCAGCAGCTTGTGGGGTGACATTCAGTACTTC. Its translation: CASSLWGDIQYF.

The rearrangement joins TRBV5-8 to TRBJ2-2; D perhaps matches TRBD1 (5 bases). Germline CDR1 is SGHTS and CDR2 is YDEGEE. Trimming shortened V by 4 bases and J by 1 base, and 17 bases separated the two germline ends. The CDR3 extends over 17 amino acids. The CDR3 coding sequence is TGTGCCAGCAGCCTGGCCTCTGTGGGGCTGAACACCGGGGAGCTGTTTTTT. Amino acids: CASSLASVGLNTGELFF.

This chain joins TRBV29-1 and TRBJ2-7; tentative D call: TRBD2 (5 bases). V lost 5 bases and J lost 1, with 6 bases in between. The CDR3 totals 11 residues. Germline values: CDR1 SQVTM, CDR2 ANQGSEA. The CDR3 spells CSVPGSYEQYF. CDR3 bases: TGCAGCGTTCCGGGGTCCTACGAGCAGTACTTC.

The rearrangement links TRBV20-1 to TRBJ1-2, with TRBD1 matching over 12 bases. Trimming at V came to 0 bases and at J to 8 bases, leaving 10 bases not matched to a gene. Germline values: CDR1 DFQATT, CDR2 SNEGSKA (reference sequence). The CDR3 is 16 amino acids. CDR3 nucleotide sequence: TGCAGTGCTAGAGACTCTCCGGGACAGGGGGCCCAAGGCTACACCTTC. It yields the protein CSARDSPGQGAQGYTF.